The rows below give T cell receptor beta chains drawn from one sample of a study of beta chain features in type 1 diabetes. Method: immunoSEQ multiplex PCR; TCRdb's copy keeps in-frame clones and lacks some. The sample holds 150,000 or so clones, around a tenth seen once. Sequencing input: central memory CD4+ T cells from blood. Receptors originate from a man between 18 and 29 years old in good health. CDR3s include the opening cysteine and the closing phenylalanine or tryptophan. A D gene is named only where the DNA matches it firmly. A clone size is listed for some rows: how often the clone was seen (once, few, many), or a class if it is expanded.

>TRBV2|.|.|TRBJ2-7
CASSERGGKQYF
TGTGCCAGCAGTGAAAGAGGGGGTAAGCAGTACTTC
>TRBV7-9|few|.|TRBJ1-2
CASSPPGQIYGYTF
TGTGCCAGCAGCCCCCCCGGACAGATCTATGGCTACACCTTC
>TRBV5-1|few|.|TRBJ1-4
CASSIGGKGEKLFF
TGCGCCAGCAGCATAGGAGGGAAGGGTGAAAAACTGTTTTTT
>TRBV28|few|.|TRBJ2-5
CASSLGRSPETQYF
TGTGCCAGCAGTTTAGGCAGGTCCCCGGAGACCCAGTACTTC
>TRBV15|.|.|TRBJ2-3
CATSRDFRFTDTQYF
TGTGCCACCAGCAGAGATTTCCGGTTCACAGATACGCAGTATTTT
>TRBV5-4|few|.|TRBJ2-3
CASSLGTTPRGDTQYF
TGTGCCAGCAGCTTGGGGACTACCCCTCGGGGGGATACGCAGTATTTT
>TRBV5-1|.|TRBD1|TRBJ2-7
CASSPGQGHNEQYF
TGCGCCAGCAGCCCGGGACAGGGGCATAACGAGCAGTACTTC
>TRBV10-2|.|TRBD2|TRBJ2-7
CASVAGGSSYEQYF
TGCGCCAGCGTAGCGGGGGGGAGCTCCTACGAGCAGTACTTC
>TRBV29-1|few|TRBD2|TRBJ2-7
CSVDEGGGYEQYF
TGCAGCGTTGACGAGGGCGGGGGCTACGAGCAGTACTTC
>TRBV18|.|TRBD1|TRBJ1-1
CASSPDRGLMNTEAFF
TGTGCCAGCTCACCAGACAGGGGCCTCATGAACACTGAAGCTTTCTTT
>TRBV18|.|TRBD1|TRBJ1-1
CASSSTGVEVWGTEAFF
TGTGCCAGCTCATCGACAGGGGTTGAGGTTTGGGGCACTGAAGCTTTCTTT
>TRBV5-1|few|.|TRBJ2-5
CASSSTGTSQETQYF
TGCGCCAGCAGCTCCACCGGGACATCTCAAGAGACCCAGTACTTC
>TRBV7-9|few|TRBD1|TRBJ2-6
CASSTHRGSGANVLTF
TGTGCCAGCAGCACCCACAGGGGTTCTGGGGCCAACGTCCTGACTTTC
>TRBV5-1|few|TRBD1|TRBJ1-5
CASSLGSGTGELNQPQHF
TGCGCCAGCAGCTTGGGGTCCGGGACAGGGGAGCTAAATCAGCCCCAGCATTTT
>TRBV15|.|.|TRBJ2-2
CATSSSGAQNTGELFF
TGTGCCACCAGCAGCTCAGGGGCCCAGAACACCGGGGAGCTGTTTTTT
>TRBV6-5|.|TRBD1|TRBJ1-1
CASSHGQGDTEAFF
TGTGCCAGCAGCCATGGACAGGGGGACACTGAAGCTTTCTTT
>TRBV28|.|.|TRBJ2-4
CASSFPTGTKNIQYF
TGTGCCAGCAGTTTCCCGACAGGAACGAAAAACATTCAGTACTTC
>TRBV14|many|.|TRBJ1-6
CASSQGTLNSPLHF
TGTGCCAGCAGCCAAGGAACTCTGAATTCACCCCTCCACTTT
>TRBV2|.|.|TRBJ1-5
CASSGGLYNQPQHF
TGTGCCAGCAGTGGGGGACTGTACAATCAGCCCCAGCATTTT
>TRBV30|.|.|TRBJ2-7
CAWRFGLGEQYF
TGTGCCTGGAGATTTGGGTTGGGCGAGCAGTACTTC
>TRBV7-2|.|.|TRBJ2-7
CASSDKTGDYEQYF
TGTGCCAGCAGCGATAAGACGGGTGACTACGAGCAGTACTTC
>TRBV30|.|.|TRBJ2-7
CACDRVGYEQYF
TGTGCCTGCGATCGGGTAGGCTACGAGCAGTACTTC
>TRBV6-6|few|.|TRBJ1-1
CASSYDGTAPEAFF
TGTGCCAGCAGTTACGACGGGACTGCGCCTGAAGCTTTCTTT
>TRBV7-9|many|TRBD1|TRBJ2-7
CASSPPWDRAYEQYF
TGTGCCAGCAGCCCACCCTGGGACAGGGCCTACGAGCAGTACTTC
>TRBV7-9|.|TRBD1|TRBJ2-7
CASSLAGGAFREQYF
TGTGCCAGCAGCTTAGCAGGGGGCGCCTTTCGGGAGCAGTACTTC
>TRBV14|many|TRBD1|TRBJ1-1
CASSHLTGRNTEAFF
TGTGCCAGCAGCCATCTGACAGGGAGGAACACTGAAGCTTTCTTT
>TRBV2|.|.|TRBJ2-7
CARGGTYEQYF
TGTGCCAGAGGGGGAACCTACGAGCAGTACTTC
>TRBV9|few|.|TRBJ2-5
CASSSRSLAGETQYF
TGTGCCAGCAGCTCCCGGAGCCTGGCGGGGGAGACCCAGTACTTC
>TRBV6-6|.|TRBD1|TRBJ1-2
CASSGTGANYGYTF
TGTGCCAGCAGCGGGACAGGGGCTAACTATGGCTACACCTTC
>TRBV18|few|TRBD2|TRBJ2-1
CASSATGTSGRYEQFF
TGTGCCAGCTCAGCGACCGGGACTAGCGGGAGATATGAGCAGTTCTTC
>TRBV7-2|.|TRBD1|TRBJ1-2
CASSLQGGYGYTF
TGTGCCAGCAGCTTGCAGGGGGGCTATGGCTACACCTTC
>TRBV6-6|few|.|TRBJ2-5
CASSSRGTFQETQYF
TGTGCCAGCAGTTCCCGCGGGACTTTTCAAGAGACCCAGTACTTC
>TRBV4-1|.|.|TRBJ2-2
CASSHARDTTGELFF
TGCGCCAGCAGCCATGCCAGGGATACCACCGGGGAGCTGTTTTTT